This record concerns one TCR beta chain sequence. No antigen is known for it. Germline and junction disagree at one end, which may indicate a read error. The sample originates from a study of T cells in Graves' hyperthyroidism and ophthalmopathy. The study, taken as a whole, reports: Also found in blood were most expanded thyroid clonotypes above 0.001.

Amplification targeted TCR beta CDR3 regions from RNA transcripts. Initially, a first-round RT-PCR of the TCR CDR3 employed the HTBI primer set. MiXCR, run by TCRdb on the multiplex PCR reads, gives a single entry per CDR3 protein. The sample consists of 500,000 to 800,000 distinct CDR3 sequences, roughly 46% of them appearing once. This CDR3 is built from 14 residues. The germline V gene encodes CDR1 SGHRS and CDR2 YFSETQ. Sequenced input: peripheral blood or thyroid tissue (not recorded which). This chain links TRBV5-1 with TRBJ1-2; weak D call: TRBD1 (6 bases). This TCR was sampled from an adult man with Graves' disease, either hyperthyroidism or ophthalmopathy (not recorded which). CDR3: CASSLQGPEYGCTF. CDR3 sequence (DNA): TGCGCCAGCAGCTTACAGGGACCGGAGTATGGCTGCACCTTC.